The rows below give T cell receptor beta chains drawn from one sample of a study of neurological immune-mediated disorders. TCRdb called the 5' RACE reads again in MiXCR, with one record for every CDR3 protein. The sample lists 77,000 or so distinct CDR3 sequences, 9.4% seen once, with around 1.7% in the top ten. The sample was PBMCs. Receptor source: a man aged 45-60 years in good health. CDR3s leave out the opening cysteine and the closing phenylalanine or tryptophan.

j_call cdr3_length v_call cdr3_aa
TRBJ2-6 12 TRBV28 ASSSWFGANVLT
TRBJ1-2 12 TRBV27 ASSLRGRDYGYT
TRBJ2-3 12 TRBV6-5 ASSYLLAGDTQY
TRBJ2-5 11 TRBV6-5 ASSYGSTGTQY
TRBJ2-6 12 TRBV6-2/TRBV6-3 ASSLISGANVLT
TRBJ2-5 13 TRBV5-1 ASSLGTQGSETQY
TRBJ2-1 16 TRBV20-1 SAPDGGSGGLYLNEQF
TRBJ2-5 14 TRBV28 ASSTTLRDREETQY
TRBJ2-1 14 TRBV4-3 ASSQGSGTTYNEQF
TRBJ2-3 14 TRBV5-6 ASSHLGASAADTQY
TRBJ2-7 10 TRBV7-9 ASSLGFLEQY
TRBJ1-2 9 TRBV6-1 AAETNYGYT
TRBJ1-5 10 TRBV20-1 SAVTGNQPQH
TRBJ2-5 14 TRBV11-2 ASSPSRDGYQETQY
TRBJ2-5 13 TRBV20-1 SARVGSGGVGTQY
TRBJ2-3 11 TRBV30 AWRGLSTDTQY
TRBJ1-1 13 TRBV20-1 SARGGGRLNTEAF
TRBJ2-7 12 TRBV7-6 ASSSSGAYLEQY
TRBJ2-7 10 TRBV10-2 ASIAGTYEQY
TRBJ2-3 15 TRBV19 ASSILLTSGDTDTQY
TRBJ1-1 11 TRBV5-1 PNSWGGVTEAF
TRBJ2-6 13 TRBV28 ASRRRDPGANVLT
TRBJ2-7 11 TRBV27 ASRLAGSYEQY
TRBJ2-3 10 TRBV29-1 SDQLAGGTQY
TRBJ2-1 9 TRBV5-1 ASSWGAEQF
TRBJ2-4 12 TRBV5-1 ASSYTDNKNIQY
TRBJ2-3 10 TRBV12-3/TRBV12-4 ASRWVGDTQY
TRBJ2-7 14 TRBV7-8 ASSTHRGADIYEQY
TRBJ2-1 13 TRBV6-4 ASSDKGSTYNEQF
TRBJ2-7 12 TRBV7-8 ASSQRDRGFTQY
TRBJ2-7 12 TRBV7-2 ASSLGRSSYEQY
TRBJ1-6 10 TRBV5-1 ASSLEQGTLH
TRBJ2-2 16 TRBV20-1 SARDSGTDVANTGELF
TRBJ2-2 9 TRBV20-1 SARSTGELF
TRBJ2-2 11 TRBV29-1 SVETGIHGELF
TRBJ2-1 16 TRBV7-2 ASSFLLAGGHGGNEQF
TRBJ1-6 16 TRBV5-1 ASSPRGTELSYNSPLH
TRBJ2-3 11 TRBV6-6 ASSYQGTDTQY
TRBJ1-6 13 TRBV28 ASREGASGNSPLH
TRBJ2-7 11 TRBV9 ASSVGGVYEQY
TRBJ2-7 10 TRBV6-1 ASSLLFDEQY
TRBJ1-5 12 TRBV2 ASSVKPVNQPQH
TRBJ2-7 12 TRBV4-1 ASSPQEFLPEQY
TRBJ2-3 13 TRBV5-1 ASSLGPLGGDTQY
TRBJ1-5 11 TRBV29-1 SVARGKDQPQH
TRBJ1-5 12 TRBV27 ASSSGQGDQPQH
TRBJ1-1 12 TRBV5-1 ASSLALGSTEAF
TRBJ2-7 15 TRBV5-1 ASSRGTGPTAGYEQY
TRBJ2-5 12 TRBV7-2 ASSRTSGVETQY
TRBJ2-3 12 TRBV20-1 SVWGGVLSDTQY
TRBJ2-3 14 TRBV5-1 ASSYSGLSSTDTQY
TRBJ2-7 11 TRBV25-1 ASSRGTRGEQY
TRBJ2-5 8 TRBV29-1 SFKRETQY
TRBJ2-7 12 TRBV28 ASSNPSRAYEQY
TRBJ1-6 16 TRBV4-2 ASIQGAGAGNQNSPLH